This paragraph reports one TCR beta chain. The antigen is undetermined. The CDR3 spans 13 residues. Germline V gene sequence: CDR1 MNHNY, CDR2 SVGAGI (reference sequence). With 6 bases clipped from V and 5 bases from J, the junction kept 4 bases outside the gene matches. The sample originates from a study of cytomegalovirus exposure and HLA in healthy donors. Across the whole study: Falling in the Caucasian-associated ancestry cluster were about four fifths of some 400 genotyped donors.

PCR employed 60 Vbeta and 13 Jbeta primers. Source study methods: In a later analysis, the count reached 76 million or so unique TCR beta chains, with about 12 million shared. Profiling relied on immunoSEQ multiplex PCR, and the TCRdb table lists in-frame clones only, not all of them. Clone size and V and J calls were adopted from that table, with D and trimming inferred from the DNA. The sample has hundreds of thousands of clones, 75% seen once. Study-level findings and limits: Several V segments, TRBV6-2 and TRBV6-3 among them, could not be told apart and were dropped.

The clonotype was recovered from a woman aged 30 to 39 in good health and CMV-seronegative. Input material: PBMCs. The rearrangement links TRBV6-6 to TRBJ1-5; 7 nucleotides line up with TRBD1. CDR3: CASSPDRDQPQHF. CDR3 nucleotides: TGTGCCAGCAGCCCCGACAGGGATCAGCCCCAGCATTTT.